The 20 T cell receptor beta chains below all came from one sample that was sequenced in a study of shared clonotypes between healthy human individuals. Terminally differentiated effector memory CD45RA+ cells were left out of the naive CD8 fraction, which was CD45RO-negative and positively selected for CCR7. Generated by immunoSEQ multiplex PCR, the TCRdb table keeps only in-frame clones and is missing some. The sample includes about 2.1 million clones, under 95% of them seen just once. The source material was naive CD8+ T cells from PBMCs. Receptor source: a man between 18 and 29 years old in good health. Some clones in this sample may be carry-over from other donors' samples.

The V gene is TRBV9, the J gene TRBJ2-7, with D perhaps matching TRBD1 (5 bases). Germline V gene data show CDR1 as SGDLS and CDR2 as YYNGEE. The CDR3 totals 15 residues. Trimming pared 3 bases from V and 4 bases from J, leaving 17 bases between. The CDR3 DNA is TGTGCCAGCAGCGGGATCTTAGGGGAAACTTACGAGCAGTACTTC. Translation gives CASSGILGETYEQYF.

The chain uses TRBV27 and TRBJ1-1; 11 bases line up with TRBD1. Germline V gene lookup returns CDR1 MNHEY and CDR2 SMNVEV (reference sequence). After removal of 8 bases from V and 5 bases from J, the junction contained 7 bases not matched to a gene. The CDR3 extends over 14 amino acids. The CDR3, as DNA: TGTGCCAGCTCGGGGACAGGGGGAAGTACTGAAGCTTTCTTT. Its protein is CASSGTGGSTEAFF.

This clone was seen a single time. V usage is TRBV4-1 and J usage is TRBJ2-5; 8 bases map to TRBD1. The V and J ends lost 3 bases and 7 bases, in that order; junction bases with no gene match: 13. CDR1 MGHRA and CDR2 YSYEKL come from the germline V gene. This CDR3 has 16 amino acids. CDR3 region: CASSQTSTGERRTQYF. The CDR3 DNA is TGCGCCAGCAGCCAGACATCGACAGGGGAGAGACGGACCCAGTACTTC.

CDR3 DNA sequence: TGTGCCAGCAGGCAACTCTGGGAGGGGCTTGCCGGGGAGCTGTTTTTT. Translating it yields CASRQLWEGLAGELFF. The chain has TRBV27 and TRBJ2-2; 7 bases map to TRBD2. Unmatched junction bases numbered 13, after V lost 6 bases and J lost 6 bases. The V gene's germline CDR1 is MNHEY and CDR2 SMNVEV (reference sequence). The CDR3 has 16 residues.

This chain joins TRBV28 and TRBJ1-5; a possible D gene is TRBD1 (5 bases). The CDR3 has 15 amino acids. V was shortened by 7 bases and J by 4 bases, with 17 bases between the two germline ends. Per germline, CDR1 MDHEN and CDR2 SYDVKM. CDR3 in amino acids: CASIGWGDRNQPQHF. CDR3 sequence (DNA): TGTGCCAGCATCGGATGGGGGGATCGGAATCAGCCCCAGCATTTT.

The chain joins TRBV7-9 to TRBJ1-5; TRBD1 might be the D (6 bases). Trimming stripped 4 bases from V and 1 base from J, with 14 bases between. Germline assignment: CDR1 SEHNR and CDR2 FQNEAQ (reference sequence). The CDR3 has 16 residues. The DNA for the CDR3 is TGTGCCAGCAGCTCCGGCCCTCAGGGGAGCAATCAGCCCCAGCATTTT. It encodes CASSSGPQGSNQPQHF. The full variable domain, its missing parts supplied by reference TRBV7-9 and TRBJ1-5, is DTGVSQNPRHKITKRGQNVTFRCDPISEHNRLYWYRQTLGQGPEFLTYFQNEAQLEKSRLLSDRFSAERPKGSFSTLEIQRTEQGDSAMYLCASSSGPQGSNQPQHFGDGTRLSIL.

The chain employs TRBV4-3 and TRBJ2-5, with a weak D call TRBD1 (7 bases). Germline CDR1 LGHNA, CDR2 YSLEER. The CDR3 spans 15 residues. The germline V and J ends were trimmed by 4 bases and 4 bases, with 16 bases remaining between them. CDR3 protein: CASSPGGGGAETQYF. The CDR3 DNA reads TGCGCCAGCAGCCCAGGGGGAGGAGGGGCAGAGACCCAGTACTTC.

This chain joins TRBV19 and TRBJ2-7, with 8 bases lining up with TRBD2. The CDR3 has 14 residues. Germline V gene data show CDR1 as LNHDA and CDR2 as SQIVND (reference sequence). Losses at the gene ends were 5 bases for V and 7 bases for J; bases not matched to a gene: 10. CDR3 in amino acids: CASSSSRGLEEQYF. CDR3 bases: TGTGCCAGTAGTTCGTCCAGGGGACTAGAAGAGCAGTACTTC.

The CDR3 is CASSVEGWSDEKLFF. The CDR3 DNA sequence: TGTGCCAGCAGTGTAGAGGGTTGGTCCGATGAAAAACTGTTTTTT. V and J are TRBV28 and TRBJ1-4, with no clear D. The CDR3 runs to 15 residues. Trimming stripped 5 bases from V and 6 bases from J, with 16 bases between. Germline CDR1 MDHEN, CDR2 SYDVKM.

This sequence joins TRBV7-9 and TRBJ1-1; no clear D. CDR3 length: 14 residues. V was shortened by 5 bases and J by 5 bases, with 15 bases between the two germline ends. Germline V gene data show CDR1 as SEHNR and CDR2 as FQNEAQ (reference sequence). CDR3 sequence: CASSPFVGKTEAFF. DNA for the CDR3: TGTGCCAGCAGCCCCTTCGTTGGGAAAACTGAAGCTTTCTTT.

The V call is TRBV13, the J call TRBJ2-3; the D is unclear. The germline CDR1 and CDR2 sequences are PRHDT and FYEKMQ (reference sequence). V was shortened by 2 bases and J by 2 bases, with 5 bases between the two germline ends. The CDR3 runs to 13 residues. CDR3 coding DNA: TGTGCCAGCAGCTTACTGGTCACAGATACGCAGTATTTT. This codes for CASSLLVTDTQYF.

This clone occurred once. The chain recombines TRBV9 with TRBJ2-4, with 8 bases fitting TRBD2. Germline values: CDR1 SGDLS, CDR2 YYNGEE. V trimming: 3 bases; J trimming: 3 bases; junction bases outside the gene matches: 8. The CDR3 length is 16 residues. The CDR3 protein is CASSASGGGLKNIQYF. CDR3 sequence (DNA): TGTGCCAGCAGCGCCTCGGGAGGGGGACTCAAAAACATTCAGTACTTC.

J is TRBJ2-1 and V is TRBV27; maybe TRBD2 (6 bases). Germline lookup yields CDR1 MNHEY and CDR2 SMNVEV (reference sequence). The CDR3 runs 17 residues. V shed 2 bases and J shed 0 bases, with 14 bases lying between them. The CDR3 reads CASSLVGGLPSYNEQFF. CDR3 DNA sequence: TGTGCCAGCAGTTTAGTGGGAGGCCTACCCTCCTACAATGAGCAGTTCTTC.

Comment on this clone: At one end, the junction sequence differs from germline, possibly due to a read error. The chain joins TRBV27 to TRBJ2-5, with TRBD2 as a possible D gene (5 bases). Germline V CDR1 and CDR2: MNHEY, SMNVEV (reference sequence). The CDR3 is made up of 13 amino acids. This CDR3 is CASSFLEGDKVDF. In DNA, the CDR3 is TGTGCCAGCAGTTTCCTCGAGGGAGACAAGGTCGACTTC.

The V call is TRBV5-4, the J call TRBJ2-7, with D unclear. The ends were cut back, 0 bases at V and 4 bases at J, with 8 bases in the middle. CDR1 and CDR2 (germline): SGHNT, YYREEE (reference sequence). This CDR3 spans 13 amino acids. For the CDR3, the DNA is TGTGCCAGCAGCTTGGGGGTAGAGTACGAGCAGTACTTC. Its translation: CASSLGVEYEQYF.

The chain joins TRBV21-1 to TRBJ2-7; TRBD1, the D gene given by the table, was not confirmed from the DNA. TRBV21-1 is tagged as a pseudogene. The CDR3 extends over 18 amino acids. This chain's CDR3 is CASSKWSGGWTENYEQYF. The DNA for the CDR3 is TGTGCCAGCAGCAAATGGTCAGGGGGATGGACGGAGAACTACGAGCAGTACTTC.

The chain uses TRBV7-2 and TRBJ2-1; 9 bases are shared with TRBD2. This CDR3 has 15 amino acids. Germline-derived CDR1 and CDR2 are SGHTA and FQGNSA. V trimming: 5 bases; J trimming: 5 bases; junction bases outside the gene matches: 7. The CDR3 sequence: CASSGRTSANNEQFF. Written as DNA, the CDR3 is TGTGCCAGCAGCGGAAGGACTAGCGCCAACAATGAGCAGTTCTTC. The variable domain in full, completed from reference TRBV7-2 and TRBJ2-1, reads GAGVSQSPSNKVTEKGKDVELRCDPISGHTALYWYRQSLGQGLEFLIYFQGNSAPDKSGLPSDRFSAERTGGSVSTLTIQRTQQEDSAVYLCASSGRTSANNEQFFGPGTRLTVL.

The chain combines TRBV7-2 with TRBJ2-7; 8 bases line up with TRBD2. J lost 1 base, V lost 7 bases, and 6 bases had no gene match. This CDR3 is 14 amino acids long. Germline V gives CDR1 SGHTA, CDR2 FQGNSA. The chain's CDR3 is CASKRAGDSYEQYF. The CDR3 nucleotides are TGTGCCAGCAAAAGAGCGGGAGATTCCTACGAGCAGTACTTC.

This clone was recorded only once. The sample carries other DNA sequences with the same CDR3. CDR3 sequence reads: CSVVGGEQFF. The CDR3 DNA sequence: TGCAGCGTAGTCGGGGGTGAGCAGTTCTTC. V and J are TRBV29-1 and TRBJ2-1; tentative D call: TRBD2 (6 bases). CDR3 length equals 10 residues. Germline CDR1 and CDR2: SQVTM and ANQGSEA. Trimming left V 6 bases short and J 9 bases short, with 9 bases between.

J is TRBJ2-1 and V is TRBV13, with D unclear. The CDR3 length is 15 residues. Per germline, CDR1 PRHDT and CDR2 FYEKMQ (reference sequence). Trimming took 1 base from V and 5 from J, leaving 12 bases between them. As DNA, the CDR3 is TGTGCCAGCAGCTTAGCAGGTACCTTCGACAATGAGCAGTTCTTC. Amino acids: CASSLAGTFDNEQFF.